The following is a T cell receptor beta chain sequence with its context. Its target is unknown. These data are taken from a study of cytomegalovirus exposure and HLA in healthy donors. Study findings and constraints: V- and J-gene trimming of TCR beta was linked (in a later analysis) to a missense DCLRE1C variant.

PCR primers comprised 60 Vbeta and 13 Jbeta primers. Generated by immunoSEQ multiplex PCR, the TCRdb table keeps only in-frame clones and is missing some. The profile shows over 110,000 clones, about 80% of them singletons. CDR3 length: 15 residues. Germline lookup yields CDR1 LNHDA and CDR2 SQIVND (reference sequence). V dropped 5 bases and J dropped 4; count of bases not matched to a gene: 7. Donors in the study were healthy people who gave bone marrow. The material sequenced was PBMCs. The sequence came from a man in his forties in good health and CMV-seronegative. The chain links TRBV19 to TRBJ1-1; 10 nucleotides align to TRBD1. The CDR3 nucleotides read TGTGCCAGTAGTCCCAAGACAGGGGGCCTCACTGAAGCTTTCTTT. Amino acid sequence: CASSPKTGGLTEAFF. Drawing the rest from reference TRBV19 and TRBJ1-1, the complete variable domain is DGGITQSPKYLFRKEGQNVTLSCEQNLNHDAMYWYRQDPGQGLRLIYYSQIVNDFQKGDIAEGYSVSREKKESFPLTVTSAQKNPTAFYLCASSPKTGGLTEAFFGQGTRLTVV.